This T cell receptor (beta chain) was observed in a study of molecular identifiers for immune sequencing clone quantification. TCRdb re-analysed the PCR reads in MiXCR, keeping a single row per CDR3 protein. The sample lists about 70,000 distinct CDR3 sequences, around a sixth occurring once. Trimming removed 6 bases from V and 0 bases from J; junction bases left unmatched: 4. Germline V gene lookup returns CDR1 SEHNR and CDR2 FQNEAQ (reference sequence). CDR3 size: 14 residues. This clonotype came up a few times. Its antigen is currently unknown. Using a CD8+CD4-CCR7+CD45RA+ phenotype, naive CD8 T cells were sorted. Overall study findings and caveats: Detecting spiked Jurkat TCR RNA from one cell among roughly 1 million naive cells was reportedly possible. A shared barcode on identical TCR molecules could lead to underestimated sizes for highly expanded clones. Clones that had above 20 RNA copies took up over 98% of effector molecules but under 1% in naive cells.

The specimen was naive CD8+ T cells from blood, with Jurkat cell RNA spiked in. The subset here: FACS-sorted CD8+CD4-CCR7+CD45RA+ naive T cells. The rearrangement uses TRBV7-9 and TRBJ2-7, with 8 nucleotides matching TRBD2. The source is a human donor in good health. Some libraries in this study had Jurkat cell RNA spiked in. The CDR3 sequence: CASSYSGTSYEQYF. CDR3 bases: TGTGCCAGCAGTTATAGCGGGACCTCCTACGAGCAGTACTTC.